This T cell receptor (beta chain) came from a study of immune evolution from preneoplasia to lung adenocarcinoma. Germline CDR1 is GTSNPN and CDR2 is SVGIG (reference sequence). The V and J ends lost 2 bases and 6 bases, in that order; junction bases with no gene match: 10. CDR3 size: 16 residues. Patient tissue came from resections in Japan or China, 2014–2017. Profiling relied on immunoSEQ multiplex PCR, and the TCRdb table lists in-frame clones only, not all of them. The table shows thousands of clones, with roughly 69% occurring only once. The specimen sequenced was FFPE atypical adenomatous hyperplasia tissue from the lung. Subset meaning: atypical adenomatous hyperplasia (AAH), lung preneoplasia. The sequence was obtained from a donor aged 70 or over with lung adenocarcinoma. Some clones in this sample may be carry-over from other donors' samples. J is TRBJ1-6 and V is TRBV30, with 7 nucleotides matching TRBD1. The CDR3 DNA sequence: TGTGCCTGGAGTCCCCCAGGGACAGTGGGTAATTCACCCCTCCACTTT. Its translation: CAWSPPGTVGNSPLHF. Full variable domain (outside the CDR3, taken from reference TRBV30 and TRBJ1-6): SQTIHQWPATLVQPVGSPLSLECTVEGTSNPNLYWYRQAAGRGLQLLFYSVGIGQISSEVPQNLSASRPQDRQFILSSKKLLLSDSGFYLCAWSPPGTVGNSPLHFGNGTRLTVT.